This TCR beta chain appears in the sequencing data of a study of T cell changes during pregnancy in multiple sclerosis. The CDR3 has 16 residues. CDR1 and CDR2 (germline): MRHNA, SNTAGT. Trimming removed 4 bases at V and 2 bases at J, with 15 bases between. The assay was immunoSEQ multiplex PCR, and TCRdb's table has in-frame clones only and misses some. The sample holds 40,000 to 55,000 clones, almost 90% seen once. This clone was seen only once. This specimen consisted of peripheral blood, obtained in the second trimester of pregnancy. This clonotype was obtained from a female donor in good health, enrolled as a control in a pregnancy study. The chain carries TRBV6-4 and TRBJ1-5; D call uncertain. CDR3 region: CASSVRGREGNQPQHF. The CDR3 DNA follows: TGTGCCAGCAGTGTCAGAGGGAGGGAGGGCAATCAGCCCCAGCATTTT.